A single sample gave rise to the 13 T cell receptor beta chains below, sequenced in a study of blood T cell repertoires in COVID-19. The data were produced by immunoSEQ multiplex PCR, yet TCRdb's version contains in-frame clones alone and is incomplete. The data contain about 55,000 clones, 65% to 90% of them singletons. Sequencing was done on a sample of peripheral blood. The receptor source for this set is a human donor in a cohort sampled during active COVID-19.

This clone was seen just once. The chain is built from TRBV5-1 and TRBJ1-1, with TRBD1 as a possible D gene (5 bases). CDR1 and CDR2 (germline): SGHRS, YFSETQ. The CDR3 is 15 residues long. V dropped 0 bases and J dropped 6 bases, with 15 bases sitting between them. This CDR3 is CASSLVGGELPEAFF. The DNA of the CDR3 is TGCGCCAGCAGCTTGGTGGGGGGAGAGCTACCTGAAGCTTTCTTT.

CDR3 DNA: TGTGCCAGCAGTGCTAGACAGGGAAGGGACTATGGCTACACCTTC. Translation: CASSARQGRDYGYTF. The chain joins TRBV2 to TRBJ1-2; 7 bases map to TRBD1. Germline V gene lookup returns CDR1 SNHLY and CDR2 FYNNEI. The CDR3 contains 15 residues. The V gene end was trimmed by 4 bases and the J gene end by 3 bases; junction bases not matched to a gene: 8.

This chain uses TRBV11-2 with TRBJ2-1; the D gene is possibly TRBD1 (7 bases). CDR1 and CDR2 from the germline V gene are SGHAT and FQNNGV. The CDR3 extends over 13 amino acids. Trimming removed 2 bases from V and 10 bases from J, with 12 bases in between. CDR3 region: CASSLMTGREQFF. CDR3 DNA sequence: TGTGCCAGCAGCTTAATGACAGGGAGGGAGCAGTTCTTC.

The genes are TRBV7-3 and TRBJ2-5, with no clear D. Trimming stripped 4 bases from V and 7 bases from J, with 13 bases between. CDR1 is SGHTA, CDR2 FQGTGA, per germline. The CDR3 contains 13 residues. CDR3 in amino acids: CASSSGSLGTQYF. CDR3 bases: TGTGCCAGCAGCTCCGGGTCCCTGGGGACCCAGTACTTC.

The chain recombines TRBV5-1 with TRBJ2-6; no firm D call. The germline V gene encodes CDR1 SGHRS and CDR2 YFSETQ. Trimming removed 5 bases at V and 2 bases at J, with 8 bases between. The CDR3 runs to 14 residues. The CDR3 DNA reads as TGCGCCAGCAGTGGCCAGACTGGGGCCAACGTCCTGACTTTC. This translates into CASSGQTGANVLTF.

This sequence joins TRBV28 and TRBJ1-6, with TRBD1 as a possible D gene (6 bases). Germline V CDR1 and CDR2: MDHEN, SYDVKM. With 5 bases removed from V and 3 bases from J, the gap between germline ends came to 17 bases. The CDR3 totals 17 residues. The CDR3 sequence: CASSPNGAGDYNSPLHF. CDR3 coding DNA: TGTGCCAGCAGTCCAAACGGTGCAGGGGACTATAATTCACCCCTCCACTTT.

This clone was observed a single time. The V gene is TRBV15, the J gene TRBJ2-7; D is uncertain. Trimming took off 1 base at V and 3 bases at J, with 13 bases between the two ends. The germline gives CDR1 LNHNV, CDR2 YYDKDF (reference sequence). This CDR3 has 15 residues. The CDR3 nucleotides read TGTGCCACCAGCAGAGGCCCAGGTTCGATCTACGAGCAGTACTTC. It encodes CATSRGPGSIYEQYF.

The rearrangement links TRBV12-3 or TRBV12-4 to TRBJ1-6; D is unclear. The V end was cut by 3 bases, the J end by 7 bases, with 7 bases between. The CDR3 sequence is 13 residues long. The chain's CDR3 is CASSFSGNSPLHF. The CDR3 region has the DNA TGTGCCAGCAGTTTTAGCGGGAATTCACCCCTCCACTTT.

The chain recombines TRBV4-3 with TRBJ2-1, with no clear D. Germline V gene lookup returns CDR1 LGHNA and CDR2 YSLEER. This CDR3 contains 16 residues. Trimming left V 0 bases short and J 1 base short, with 10 bases between. CDR3 protein: CASSQERIGSYNEQFF. Here the CDR3 DNA reads TGCGCCAGCAGCCAAGAACGGATCGGGTCCTACAATGAGCAGTTCTTC.

This clone was counted a single time. The rearrangement joins TRBV19 to TRBJ2-4; D ambiguous. The V gene's germline CDR1 is LNHDA and CDR2 SQIVND (reference sequence). The CDR3 runs 14 residues. The germline V and J ends were trimmed by 3 bases and 0 bases, with 6 bases remaining between them. The CDR3: CASSISRAKNIQYF. As DNA, the CDR3 is TGTGCCAGTAGTATCAGTCGAGCCAAAAACATTCAGTACTTC.

This clone turned up a few times. The chain couples TRBV29-1 to TRBJ2-3; perhaps TRBD1 as D (7 bases). CDR3 length: 15 amino acids. CDR1 is SQVTM and CDR2 is ANQGSEA in the germline V gene. V lost 4 bases and J lost 0, with 14 bases in between. The CDR3 loop reads CSVGQGGSSTDTQYF. The CDR3 DNA sequence: TGCAGCGTTGGTCAGGGGGGCTCTAGCACAGATACGCAGTATTTT.

The V call is TRBV7-3, the J call TRBJ2-3; 16 positions agree with TRBD2. With V trimmed by 1 base and J by 3 bases, 10 bases remained unmatched. The germline V gene has CDR1 SGHTA and CDR2 FQGTGA. This CDR3 is built from 20 residues. The CDR3 loop reads CASSLMGLAGGTGATDTQYF. DNA for the CDR3: TGTGCCAGCAGCTTAATGGGACTAGCGGGAGGGACAGGGGCGACAGATACGCAGTATTTT.

In the case of this clone: Distinct nucleotide sequences in the sample also encode this CDR3. This chain joins TRBV5-1 and TRBJ2-5; D is perhaps TRBD1 (5 bases). The V gene's germline CDR1 is SGHRS and CDR2 YFSETQ. This CDR3 contains 12 residues. V gave up 4 bases and J gave up 5 bases, with 9 bases separating them. CDR3 sequence (DNA): TGCGCCAGCAGCCCTCCAGGGGAGACCCAGTACTTC. Translation gives CASSPPGETQYF.